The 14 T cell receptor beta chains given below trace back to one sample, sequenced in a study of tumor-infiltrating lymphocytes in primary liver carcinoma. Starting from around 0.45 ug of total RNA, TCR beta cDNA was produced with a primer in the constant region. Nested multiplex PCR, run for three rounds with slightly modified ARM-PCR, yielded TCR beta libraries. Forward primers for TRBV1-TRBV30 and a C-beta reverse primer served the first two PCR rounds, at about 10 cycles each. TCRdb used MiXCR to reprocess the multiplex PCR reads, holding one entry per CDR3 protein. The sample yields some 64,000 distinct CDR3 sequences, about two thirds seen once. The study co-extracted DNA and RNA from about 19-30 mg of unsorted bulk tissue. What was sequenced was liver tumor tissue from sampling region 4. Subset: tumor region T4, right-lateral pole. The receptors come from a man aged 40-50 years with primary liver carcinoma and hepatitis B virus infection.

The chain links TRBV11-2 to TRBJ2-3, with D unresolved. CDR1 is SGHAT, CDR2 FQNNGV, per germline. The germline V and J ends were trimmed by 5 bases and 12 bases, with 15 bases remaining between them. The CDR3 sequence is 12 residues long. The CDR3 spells CASSVSTVTQYF. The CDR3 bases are TGTGCCAGCAGCGTCAGCACAGTTACACAGTATTTT.

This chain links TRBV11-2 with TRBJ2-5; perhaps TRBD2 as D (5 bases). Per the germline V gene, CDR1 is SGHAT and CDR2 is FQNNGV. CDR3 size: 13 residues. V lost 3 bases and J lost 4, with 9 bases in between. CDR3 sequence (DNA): TGTGCCAGCAGCTTTAGCGTCGGAGAGACCCAGTACTTC. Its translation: CASSFSVGETQYF.

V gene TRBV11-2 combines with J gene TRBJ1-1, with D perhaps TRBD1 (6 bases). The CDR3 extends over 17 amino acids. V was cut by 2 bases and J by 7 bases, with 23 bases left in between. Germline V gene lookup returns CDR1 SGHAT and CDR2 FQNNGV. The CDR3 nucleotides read TGTGCCAGCAGCTTAACGGGTACAGGGAAGTTAGCCCGTGAAGCTTTCTTT. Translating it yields CASSLTGTGKLAREAFF.

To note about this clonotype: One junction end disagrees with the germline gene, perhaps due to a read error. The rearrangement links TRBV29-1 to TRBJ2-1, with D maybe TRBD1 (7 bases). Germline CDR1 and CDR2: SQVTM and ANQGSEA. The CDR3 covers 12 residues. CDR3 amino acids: CSARPGGSEQFF. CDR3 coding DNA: TGTAGCGCCCGCCCAGGGGGGAGTGAGCAATTCTTC.

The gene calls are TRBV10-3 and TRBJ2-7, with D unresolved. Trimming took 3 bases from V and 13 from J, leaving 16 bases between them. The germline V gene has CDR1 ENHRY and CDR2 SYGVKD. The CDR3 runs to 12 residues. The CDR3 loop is CAISEAGQLHYF. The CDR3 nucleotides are TGTGCCATCAGTGAAGCCGGGCAATTGCATTACTTC.

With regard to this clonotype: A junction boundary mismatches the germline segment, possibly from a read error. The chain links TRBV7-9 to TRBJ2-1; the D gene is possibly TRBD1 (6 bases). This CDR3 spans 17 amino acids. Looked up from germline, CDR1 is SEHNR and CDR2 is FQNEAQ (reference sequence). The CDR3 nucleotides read TGTGCCAGCAGCTTACCATATCAGGGGCCTAGAATAAATGAGCAATTCTTC. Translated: CASSLPYQGPRINEQFF.

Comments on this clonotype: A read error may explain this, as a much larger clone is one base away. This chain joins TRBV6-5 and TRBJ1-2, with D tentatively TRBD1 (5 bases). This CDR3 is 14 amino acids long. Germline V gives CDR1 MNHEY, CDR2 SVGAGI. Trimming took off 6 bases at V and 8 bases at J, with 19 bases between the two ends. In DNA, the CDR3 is TGTGCCAGCAGACCCGGGACGGCTGACTTGGGCTACACCTTC. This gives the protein CASRPGTADLGYTF.

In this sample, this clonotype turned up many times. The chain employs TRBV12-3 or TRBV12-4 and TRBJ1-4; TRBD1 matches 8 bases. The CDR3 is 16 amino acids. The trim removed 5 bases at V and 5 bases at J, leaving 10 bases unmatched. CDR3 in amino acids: CASSLQGERVNEKLFF. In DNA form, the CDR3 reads TGTGCCAGCAGTCTACAGGGGGAACGCGTGAATGAAAAACTGTTTTTT.

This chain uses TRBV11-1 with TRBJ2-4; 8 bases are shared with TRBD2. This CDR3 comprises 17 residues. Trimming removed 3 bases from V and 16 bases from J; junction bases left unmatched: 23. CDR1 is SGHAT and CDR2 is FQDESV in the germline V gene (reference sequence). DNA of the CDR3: TGTGCCAGCAGCTTTCCCGGGACTAGAGGGACCAAAGACATTCGATACTTC. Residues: CASSFPGTRGTKDIRYF. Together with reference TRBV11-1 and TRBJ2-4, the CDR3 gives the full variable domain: EAEVAQSPRYKITEKSQAVAFWCDPISGHATLYWYRQILGQGPELLVQFQDESVVDDSQLPKDRFSAERLKGVDSTLKIQPAELGDSAMYLCASSFPGTRGTKDIRYFGAGTRLSVL.

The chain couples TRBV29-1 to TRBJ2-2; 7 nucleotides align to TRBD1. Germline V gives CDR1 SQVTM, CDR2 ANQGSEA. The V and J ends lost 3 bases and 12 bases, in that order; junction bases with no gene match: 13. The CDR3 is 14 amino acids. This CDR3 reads CSVERQGRGVKLFF. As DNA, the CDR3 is TGCAGCGTTGAGAGACAGGGACGGGGCGTGAAGCTGTTTTTT.

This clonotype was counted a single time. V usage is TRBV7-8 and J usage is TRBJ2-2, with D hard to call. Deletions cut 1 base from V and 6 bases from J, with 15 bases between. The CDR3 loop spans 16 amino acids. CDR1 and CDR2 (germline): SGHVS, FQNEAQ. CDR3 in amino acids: CASSLGVVGVSGELFF. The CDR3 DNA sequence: TGTGCCAGCAGCTTAGGAGTAGTAGGAGTTTCCGGGGAGCTGTTTTTT.

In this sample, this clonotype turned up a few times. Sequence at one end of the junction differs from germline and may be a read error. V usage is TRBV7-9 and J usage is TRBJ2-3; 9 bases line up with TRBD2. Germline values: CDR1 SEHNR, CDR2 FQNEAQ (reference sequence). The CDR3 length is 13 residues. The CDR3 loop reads CASAASGIDTHYF. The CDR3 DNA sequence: TGTGCCAGCGCGGCTAGCGGGATAGATACGCACTATTTT.

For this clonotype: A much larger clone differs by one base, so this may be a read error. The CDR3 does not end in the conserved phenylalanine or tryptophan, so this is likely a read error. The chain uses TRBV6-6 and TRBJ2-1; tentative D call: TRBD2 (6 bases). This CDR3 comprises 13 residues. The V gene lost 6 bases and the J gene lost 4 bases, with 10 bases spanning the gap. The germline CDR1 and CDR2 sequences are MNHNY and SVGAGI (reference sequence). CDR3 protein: CASRRDSYNEQFL. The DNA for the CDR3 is TGTGCCAGCAGACGGGACTCTTACAATGAGCAGTTCCTC.

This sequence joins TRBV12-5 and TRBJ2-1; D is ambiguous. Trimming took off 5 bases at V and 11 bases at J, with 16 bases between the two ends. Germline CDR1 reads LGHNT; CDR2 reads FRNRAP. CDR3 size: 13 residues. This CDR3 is CASGPDVGLKQFF. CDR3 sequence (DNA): TGTGCTAGTGGTCCCGACGTAGGTCTAAAGCAGTTCTTC.